The clone carrying this T cell receptor beta chain was picked up many times. Its antigen is not identified. Axillary draining lymph nodes of breast cancer patients supplied the node samples. MiXCR, run by TCRdb on the multiplex PCR reads, gives a single entry per CDR3 protein. The sample includes under 350,000 distinct CDR3 sequences, about 30% seen only once; the top ten take 1.1%. The sample comes from a study of breast tumors, draining lymph nodes, adjacent tissues. Broader study findings: That most tumor T cells come from lymph nodes remained unproven.

CDR1 and CDR2 (germline): SGHNT, YENEEA. Trimming left V 2 bases short and J 0 bases short, with 13 bases between. The CDR3 spans 16 residues. The sequence was collected from a female donor with breast cancer. Some clones in this sample may be carry-over from other donors' samples. The sequenced sample consisted of axillary lymph node tissue. This sequence joins TRBV11-3 and TRBJ2-5; no definite D call. DNA of the CDR3: TGTGCCAGCAGCTTAAATCCGGTGCAGTACCAAGAGACCCAGTACTTC. It yields the protein CASSLNPVQYQETQYF.